The rows below give T cell receptor beta chains drawn from one sample of a study of blood T cell repertoires in COVID-19. Sequencing used immunoSEQ multiplex PCR; TCRdb keeps in-frame clones, though not all of them. The repertoire holds approximately 290,000 clones, with 80% to 95% as singletons. The sample consisted of PBMCs or T cells enriched from blood (not recorded which). The receptors were gathered from a woman in her thirties who had recovered from COVID-19. The CDR3 runs from the conserved cysteine through the conserved F or W. The D gene is left open where the match is weak. Size is omitted from some rows. Given values are once, few, many or a class for expanded clones.

TRBJ1-6	TRBD1	TRBV5-6	NA	TGTGCCAGCAGCTCGGACAGGGGGAATGATAATTCACCCCTCCACTTT	CASSSDRGNDNSPLHF
TRBJ2-4	TRBD2	TRBV19	NA	TGTGCCAGTAGTACTAGCGGGAGGGCGGAAAACATTCAGTACTTC	CASSTSGRAENIQYF
TRBJ2-2	NA	TRBV30	NA	TGTGCCTGGAGTGGCCAAGGGGCCGGGGAGCTGTTTTTT	CAWSGQGAGELFF
TRBJ2-7	NA	TRBV7-9	NA	TGTGCCAGCAGCTCTGGACTAACTCCCTACGAGCAGTACTTC	CASSSGLTPYEQYF
TRBJ2-5	NA	TRBV6-5	NA	TGTGCCAGTAGTTTGCGGCTCCAAGAGACCCAGTACTTC	CASSLRLQETQYF
TRBJ1-3	NA	TRBV10-2	NA	TGCGCCAGCAGTGAGTCAGGAGGGTCGGGAAACACCATATATTTT	CASSESGGSGNTIYF
TRBJ2-3	TRBD1	TRBV6-5	once	TGTGCCAGCAAGGGACAGGGGGAAACAGATACGCAGTATTTT	CASKGQGETDTQYF
TRBJ2-7	TRBD1	TRBV4-3	NA	TGCGCCAGCAGCCCGACAGGGGGAAGGTCCTACGAGCAGTACTTC	CASSPTGGRSYEQYF
TRBJ1-1	TRBD1	TRBV29-1	NA	TGCAGCGTTGGCGCCCGGGACAGGGGATTTGACACTGAAGCTTTCTTT	CSVGARDRGFDTEAFF
TRBJ2-7	TRBD2	TRBV27	NA	TGTGCCAGCAGCCCCGGGACTAGCGCCTACGAGCAGTACTTC	CASSPGTSAYEQYF
TRBJ2-5	NA	TRBV5-1	NA	TGCGCCAGCAGCTTGGGCTCCGCGGGGGAGACCCAGTACTTC	CASSLGSAGETQYF
TRBJ1-4	NA	TRBV14	NA	TGTGCCAGCAGTCTGACCGAGGGACTATCTAGTGCAACTAATGAAAAACTGTTTTTT	CASSLTEGLSSATNEKLFF
TRBJ2-7	NA	TRBV30	NA	TGTGCCTGGAGTGTCACCAGCTACGAGCAGTACTTC	CAWSVTSYEQYF
TRBJ1-1	TRBD1	TRBV6-1	NA	TGTGCCAGCAGTTGGGACAGGGGGAACACTGAAGCTTTCTTT	CASSWDRGNTEAFF
TRBJ2-5	NA	TRBV28	NA	TGTGCCAGCAGTTTATTGTCCCTCGGGAGAGAGACCCAGTACTTC	CASSLLSLGRETQYF
TRBJ2-1	NA	TRBV10-3	few	TGTGCCATCAGGCGCCCGGGAGAGCTAAATGAGCAGTTCTTC	CAIRRPGELNEQFF
TRBJ2-7	TRBD2	TRBV6-5	NA	TGTGCCAGCAGTTTGGTGGGCGGGAGATCCTCCTACGAGCAGTACTTC	CASSLVGGRSSYEQYF
TRBJ2-1	TRBD1	TRBV5-6	NA	TGTGCCAGCAGCGGGGGACAGGGTGGCAATGAGCAGTTCTTC	CASSGGQGGNEQFF
TRBJ2-5	TRBD1	TRBV9	NA	TGTGCCAGCAGCTCACCCCGGACAGGGCAAGAGACCCAGTACTTC	CASSSPRTGQETQYF
TRBJ1-1	NA	TRBV19	NA	TGTTCCCACAACATGGGGGCCCTGAACACTGAAGCTTTCTTT	CSHNMGALNTEAFF
TRBJ2-7	NA	TRBV11-2	once	TGTGCCAGCAGCTTAGTTCGGTACGCTACGGGGGAGCAGTACTTC	CASSLVRYATGEQYF
TRBJ2-6	NA	TRBV7-2	NA	TGTGCCAGCAGCTTAGCGCGAGGAAGTTCTGGGGCCAACGTCCTGACTTTC	CASSLARGSSGANVLTF
TRBJ1-3	NA	TRBV4-3	once	TGCGCCAGCAGCCAAGAAGGGGGTAGCGGAAACACCATATATTTT	CASSQEGGSGNTIYF
TRBJ1-5	NA	TRBV27	NA	TGTGCCAGCAGCACCGCTCGGGGAGGAGATCAGCCCCAGCATTTT	CASSTARGGDQPQHF
TRBJ2-7	NA	TRBV7-2	NA	TGTGCCAGCAGAGCTCGAGACTCCTACGAGCAGTACTTC	CASRARDSYEQYF
TRBJ1-1	NA	TRBV18	NA	TGTGCCAGCTCACCCCTGGGGGGTAACACTGAAGCTTTCTTT	CASSPLGGNTEAFF
TRBJ2-7	TRBD1	TRBV28	NA	TGTGCCAGCTCCGGACTGACAGGGGGCGAGCAGTACTTC	CASSGLTGGEQYF
TRBJ2-7	TRBD2	TRBV28	once	TGTGCCAGCAGTTCATTAGCGGGGGCCAGCTCCTACGAGCAGTACTTC	CASSSLAGASSYEQYF
TRBJ2-7	TRBD2	TRBV28	NA	TGTGCCAGCAGTTACTCCATGACTAGCGGATACTACGAGCAGTACTTC	CASSYSMTSGYYEQYF
TRBJ1-5	TRBD1	TRBV7-2	NA	TGTGCCAGCAGCTTAACCCCAGGGGGCGGTCAGCCCCAGCATTTT	CASSLTPGGGQPQHF
TRBJ2-7	NA	TRBV5-6	NA	TGTGCCAGCAGCCTAAAGTCCGGCTCCTACGAGCAGTACTTC	CASSLKSGSYEQYF
TRBJ1-1	NA	TRBV29-1	NA	TGCAGCGTCTCTGAAGGGGTGAGGAACACTGAAGCTTTCTTT	CSVSEGVRNTEAFF
TRBJ2-7	TRBD1	TRBV7-9	NA	TGTGCCAGCAGCCCCCGAGACAGGGGCTACGAGCAGTACTTC	CASSPRDRGYEQYF
TRBJ1-1	NA	TRBV28	NA	TGTGCCAGCAGCCCTGGGACAAGGAACACTGAAGCTTTCTTT	CASSPGTRNTEAFF
TRBJ2-2	TRBD1	TRBV28	NA	TGTGCCAGCAGCCCCGGGACAGGGCCTATCACGAACACCGGGGAGCTGTTTTTT	CASSPGTGPITNTGELFF
TRBJ1-4	TRBD1	TRBV18	NA	TGTGCCAGCTCGTCGGGACAGGGAAATGAAAAACTGTTTTTT	CASSSGQGNEKLFF
TRBJ2-2	TRBD2	TRBV4-3	NA	TGCGCCAGCAGCCAAGTTATAGGGACTAGTCCCGGGGAGCTGTTTTTT	CASSQVIGTSPGELFF
TRBJ2-7	TRBD1	TRBV5-5	NA	TGTGCCAGCAGCGGAACGGGACAGGGCTGGGACGAGCAGTACTTC	CASSGTGQGWDEQYF
TRBJ2-1	NA	TRBV29-1	few	TGCAGCATCGAACAGGTCTCCTACAATGAGCAGTTCTTC	CSIEQVSYNEQFF
TRBJ2-2	TRBD1	TRBV27	NA	TGTGCCAGCAGTCCAAGGGGGCTTGTCACCGGGGAGCTGTTTTTT	CASSPRGLVTGELFF
TRBJ2-6	NA	TRBV7-2	NA	TGTGCCAGCAGCTTTTCGGCAGGGTTCTCTGGGGCCAACGTCCTGACTTTC	CASSFSAGFSGANVLTF
TRBJ1-2	NA	TRBV7-8	NA	TGTGCCAGCAGCCGCGGACAGTACTATGGCTACACCTTC	CASSRGQYYGYTF
TRBJ2-2	NA	TRBV24-1	NA	TGTGCCACCAGTGCCAGGACTACCACCGGGGAGCTGTTTTTT	CATSARTTTGELFF
TRBJ1-6	NA	TRBV19	once	TGTGCCAGTAGAGGCAGGATCGTCAATTCACCCCTCCACTTT	CASRGRIVNSPLHF
TRBJ1-6	NA	TRBV25-1	NA	TGTGCCAGCAGTGAATCCCTAAGGGGCTATTCACCCCTCCACTTT	CASSESLRGYSPLHF
TRBJ1-2	TRBD1	TRBV28	once	TGTGCCAGCAGCGAAGACCGGGACAGGGGATTCGGCTACACCTTC	CASSEDRDRGFGYTF
TRBJ1-1	NA	TRBV12-3/TRBV12-4	NA	TGTGCCAGCAGTTTAGGAGGGAACACTGAAGCTTTCTTT	CASSLGGNTEAFF
TRBJ1-1	NA	TRBV27	NA	TGTGCCAGCAGCCGGGGTGTGAACACTGAAGCTTTCTTT	CASSRGVNTEAFF
TRBJ2-3	TRBD1	TRBV30	NA	TGTGCCTGGAGTGTAGGGGACAGGGGAACAGATACGCAGTATTTT	CAWSVGDRGTDTQYF
TRBJ1-4	TRBD1	TRBV7-9	NA	TGTGCCAGCAGCTTAGCTACAGGGGGGAATGAAAAACTGTTTTTT	CASSLATGGNEKLFF
TRBJ2-1	TRBD2	TRBV27	NA	TGTGCCAGCAGTTTATTTCAACTAGCGGGAAGTGTGGATGAGCAGTTCTTC	CASSLFQLAGSVDEQFF
TRBJ2-3	NA	TRBV18	NA	TGTGCCAGCTCACCAATGCCCGGGGGTAGCACAGATACGCAGTATTTT	CASSPMPGGSTDTQYF
TRBJ2-7	NA	TRBV3-1/TRBV3-2	once	TGTGCCAGCAGCCAACGACCGCTTTGGGGGCCACGCTCCTACGAGCAGTACTTC	CASSQRPLWGPRSYEQYF
TRBJ2-7	TRBD2	TRBV9	NA	TGTGCCAGCAGCGTAGAGGCTAGCGGGAGGGGCGAGCAGTACTTC	CASSVEASGRGEQYF
TRBJ2-5	TRBD2	TRBV9	NA	TGTGCCAGCAGCTCAACCGGCGGGGGGCTCGGAGAGACCCAGTACTTC	CASSSTGGGLGETQYF
TRBJ2-1	TRBD2	TRBV7-9	NA	TGTGCCAGCAGCGCTAGCGGAAACTCCTACAATGAGCAGTTCTTC	CASSASGNSYNEQFF
TRBJ1-1	NA	TRBV9	few	TGTGCCAGCAGCGTTCACGGGGGGGCTGAAGCTTTCTTT	CASSVHGGAEAFF
TRBJ2-1	TRBD2	TRBV7-2	NA	TGTGCCAGCAGCTTACTAGCGGGAGGGCCTAGTGAGCAGTTCTTC	CASSLLAGGPSEQFF
TRBJ2-2	NA	TRBV7-2	NA	TGTGCCAGCAGCTTAGCCCTCACGGACACCGGGGAGCTGTTTTTT	CASSLALTDTGELFF